The rows below give T cell receptor beta chains drawn from one sample of a study of CD8+CD57+ T cells in acquired aplastic anemia. TCRdb reanalysed the reads using MiXCR and keeps one entry per CDR3 protein. The sample holds about 160,000 distinct CDR3 sequences, about 45% seen once. The sample comprised sorted CD4+, CD8+, or CD8+CD57+ T cells (not recorded which) from PBMCs. The source of these receptors is a human donor with aplastic anemia. Each CDR3 is given with its conserved first and last residue. The order of the fields is clone size, J gene, D gene, V gene, CDR3 DNA, CDR3 protein. A D gene is named only where the DNA matches it firmly. Rows may omit the clone size; those that give it use once, few, many or a size class.

NA,TRBJ1-6,TRBD1,TRBV5-4,TGTGCCAGCAGCGTGGAGCAGACAGGGCAGGGTAATTCACCCCTCCACTTT,CASSVEQTGQGNSPLHF
many,TRBJ1-2,NA,TRBV9,TGTGCCAGCAAGAGACAGGAATATGGCTACACCTTC,CASKRQEYGYTF
many,TRBJ2-4,NA,TRBV5-4,TGTGCCAGCAGCCGGCCCGGGGAAAACATTCAGTACTTC,CASSRPGENIQYF
once,TRBJ2-7,NA,TRBV24-1,TGTGCCACCAGACCAATAGAAGGGGCCGGCTACGAGCAGTACTTC,CATRPIEGAGYEQYF
NA,TRBJ2-5,NA,TRBV20-1,TGCAGTGCTAGCCCGGCCGGGGAGACCCAGTACTTC,CSASPAGETQYF
few,TRBJ2-7,NA,TRBV19,TGTGCCAGTAGTGTAGGACACCCATACGAGCAGTACTTC,CASSVGHPYEQYF
NA,TRBJ2-1,TRBD2,TRBV25-1,TGTGCCAGCAGTGGAGGTAGCGGGACCTATGAGCAGTTCTTC,CASSGGSGTYEQFF
NA,TRBJ1-1,NA,TRBV7-7,TGTGCCAGCAGCTTAACCCTAAACACTGAAGCTTTCTTT,CASSLTLNTEAFF
NA,TRBJ1-6,NA,TRBV6-1,TGTGCCAGCAGAGGGGCGTTCGGGTCACCCCTCCACTTT,CASRGAFGSPLHF
many,TRBJ2-1,TRBD2,TRBV7-2,TGTGCCAGCAGCGTGGCTAGCGGGAGAGGGAATGAGCAGTTCTTC,CASSVASGRGNEQFF
NA,TRBJ2-7,NA,TRBV10-3,TGTGCCATCAGTGACAAGTCCTACGAGCAGTACTTC,CAISDKSYEQYF
many,TRBJ2-5,NA,TRBV7-3,TGTGCCAGCACCTGGGACACCTTGTACCAAGAGACCCAGTACTTC,CASTWDTLYQETQYF
NA,TRBJ1-2,TRBD1,TRBV20-1,TGCAGTGCTCCGGGACAGGGTAGCTACACCTTC,CSAPGQGSYTF